The 15 T cell receptor beta chains below come from one sample, sequenced in a study of cytomegalovirus exposure and HLA in healthy donors. The PCR made use of 60 Vbeta and 13 Jbeta primers. The repertoire was sequenced with immunoSEQ multiplex PCR; TCRdb's copy has only in-frame clones and lacks some. This table lists 25,000 to 35,000 clones. The sequencing input was PBMCs. These receptors were collected from a woman between 35 and 50 years old in good health and CMV-seropositive.

V usage is TRBV7-9 and J usage is TRBJ2-5; 14 bases are shared with TRBD2. Germline V gene sequence: CDR1 SEHNR, CDR2 FQNEAQ (reference sequence). The junction had 5 bases not matched to a gene; V was cut back by 0 bases and J by 5 bases. The CDR3 has 17 amino acids. CDR3 sequence: CASSLASGLAGVETQYF. CDR3 DNA: TGTGCCAGCAGCTTAGCTTCGGGACTAGCGGGAGTGGAGACCCAGTACTTC.

The chain carries TRBV5-1 and TRBJ2-7; possible D gene TRBD2, 5 bases. Germline loops: CDR1 SGHRS, CDR2 YFSETQ. The CDR3 consists of 13 residues. Trimming took 0 bases from V and 6 from J, leaving 10 bases between them. The CDR3: CASSLAGNGEQYF. CDR3 coding DNA: TGCGCCAGCAGCTTGGCGGGGAATGGCGAGCAGTACTTC. The whole variable domain, remainder taken from reference TRBV5-1 and TRBJ2-7, is KAGVTQTPRYLIKTRGQQVTLSCSPISGHRSVSWYQQTPGQGLQFLFEYFSETQRNKGNFPGRFSGRQFSNSRSEMNVSTLELGDSALYLCASSLAGNGEQYFGPGTRLTVT.

The chain joins TRBV2 to TRBJ2-1; the match to TRBD2 covers 9 bases. V lost 3 bases, J lost 6 bases, and 9 bases stayed unmatched. The CDR3 sequence is 16 residues long. Germline values: CDR1 SNHLY, CDR2 FYNNEI. CDR3 DNA sequence: TGTGCCAGCAGTGATATCGGCGCGGGAGGGGTCAATGAGCAGTTCTTC. It yields the protein CASSDIGAGGVNEQFF.

This rearrangement joins TRBV6-1 to TRBJ1-2; D is unclear. Germline-derived CDR1 and CDR2 are MNHNS and SASEGT. The CDR3 loop spans 12 amino acids. Trimming shortened V by 2 bases and J by 3 bases, and 4 bases separated the two germline ends. CDR3 DNA: TGTGCCAGCAGTGAAACGGACTATGGCTACACCTTC. Translated: CASSETDYGYTF.

The rearrangement joins TRBV18 to TRBJ2-7, with 12 bases lining up with TRBD2. The trim removed 3 bases at V and 7 bases at J, leaving 7 bases unmatched. CDR3 length: 15 amino acids. CDR1 KGHSH and CDR2 LQKENI come from the germline V gene. The DNA of the CDR3 is TGTGCCAGCTCACCCCTGACTAGCGGGAGAGATGAGCAGTACTTC. Amino acid sequence: CASSPLTSGRDEQYF.

V gene TRBV27 combines with J gene TRBJ1-1; D gene ambiguous. Germline lookup yields CDR1 MNHEY and CDR2 SMNVEV (reference sequence). CDR3 length: 14 amino acids. The ends were cut back, 7 bases at V and 0 bases at J, with 12 bases in the middle. The CDR3, as DNA: TGTGCCAGCATGCGGGTCAACTTGAACACTGAAGCTTTCTTT. Its translation is CASMRVNLNTEAFF.

As regards this clone: The junction does not match germline at one end; this may be a read error. CDR3 region: CTISGTGDYEQYF. CDR3 sequence (DNA): TGTACCATCAGTGGGACAGGAGACTACGAGCAGTACTTC. The chain carries TRBV10-3 and TRBJ2-7; TRBD1 matches at 8 bases. In germline, CDR1 is ENHRY, CDR2 SYGVKD. The CDR3 has 13 residues.

This chain uses TRBV7-9 with TRBJ2-3; the D is unclear. Per the germline V gene, CDR1 is SEHNR and CDR2 is FQNEAQ (reference sequence). V was clipped by 7 bases and J by 0 bases, with 8 bases between them. The CDR3 runs 13 residues. The DNA of the CDR3 is TGTGCCAGCAACCAAGCGAGCACAGATACGCAGTATTTT. Protein product: CASNQASTDTQYF.

The chain uses TRBV14 and TRBJ2-7, with D tentatively TRBD2 (5 bases). The CDR3 length is 14 residues. Looked up from germline, CDR1 is SGHDN and CDR2 is FVKESK. Between the trimmed V and J ends, which lost 3 bases and 4 bases, there was a span of 13 bases. The CDR3 protein is CASSHRTRGYEQYF. In nucleotides, the CDR3 is TGTGCCAGCAGCCACCGGACCCGGGGTTACGAGCAGTACTTC.

The V and J genes are TRBV30 and TRBJ1-5; 10 nucleotides align to TRBD1. From germline, CDR1 is GTSNPN and CDR2 SVGIG (reference sequence). Trimming took 1 base from V and 8 from J; bases not matched to a gene: 8. The CDR3 covers 15 residues. The CDR3 region has the DNA TGTGCCTGGAGTGATGCCGGGACAGGGGCAAAGCCCCAGCATTTT. It specifies CAWSDAGTGAKPQHF.

V usage is TRBV10-3 and J usage is TRBJ2-7; 10 nucleotides line up with TRBD2. Germline CDR1 reads ENHRY; CDR2 reads SYGVKD. V lost 3 bases, J lost 0 bases, and 5 bases stayed unmatched. The CDR3 covers 16 residues. CDR3 in DNA: TGTGCCATCAGTGATCCTGCTAGCGGGAGCTCCTACGAGCAGTACTTC. This translates into CAISDPASGSSYEQYF.

V is TRBV28 and J is TRBJ2-7; D possibly corresponds to TRBD1 (6 bases). Deletions cut 6 bases from V and 0 bases from J, with 18 bases between. The CDR3 length is 16 residues. The germline V gene encodes CDR1 MDHEN and CDR2 SYDVKM. The CDR3 loop is CASRGEQGSGSYEQYF. The CDR3 region has the DNA TGTGCCAGCAGGGGCGAACAGGGTTCGGGCTCCTACGAGCAGTACTTC. Variable domain in full (rest from reference TRBV28 and TRBJ2-7): DVKVTQSSRYLVKRTGEKVFLECVQDMDHENMFWYRQDPGLGLRLIYFSYDVKMKEKGDIPEGYSVSREKKERFSLILESASTNQTSMYLCASRGEQGSGSYEQYFGPGTRLTVT.

The gene calls are TRBV30 and TRBJ2-3; a weak D match, TRBD2 (5 bases). This CDR3 has 14 amino acids. V was pared by 2 bases and J by 0 bases, with 9 bases between. Germline V gene sequence: CDR1 GTSNPN, CDR2 SVGIG (reference sequence). The CDR3 DNA sequence: TGTGCCTGGAGTCGGGAAAGCAGCACAGATACGCAGTATTTT. It translates to CAWSRESSTDTQYF.

V usage is TRBV2 and J usage is TRBJ2-3; D is ambiguous. V lost 4 bases, J lost 2 bases, and 16 bases lay in between. CDR3 length equals 16 residues. Germline assignment: CDR1 SNHLY and CDR2 FYNNEI. This CDR3 reads CASSGKVQVVTDTQYF. For the CDR3, the DNA is TGTGCCAGCAGTGGGAAGGTCCAGGTAGTCACAGATACGCAGTATTTT.

This chain uses TRBV18 with TRBJ1-5, with D perhaps matching TRBD1 (6 bases). Looked up from germline, CDR1 is KGHSH and CDR2 is LQKENI. The CDR3 loop spans 14 amino acids. With 6 bases removed from V and 3 bases from J, the gap between germline ends came to 12 bases. CDR3 loop: CASSFGQPNQPQHF. The CDR3 nucleotides read TGTGCCAGCTCCTTTGGACAGCCCAATCAGCCCCAGCATTTT.